This entry is about one TCR beta chain. Only a few counts were recorded for this clonotype. Its antigen has not been determined. Base qualities are missing; no much larger clone stands one base away. The data were taken from a study of response to subunit inactivated influenza vaccine (dated by TCRdb to the late 2010s). In terms of the full investigation: To follow how T cells responded to a trivalent subunit inactivated influenza vaccine, the researchers relied on deep quantitative profiling of the T cell receptor repertoire. What the authors observed across the whole study: It was suggested by the authors that each seasonal influenza vaccination may recruit only a limited number of new T cells.

The time point label here, explained by the study, means: 45 days after influenza vaccine administration. The library was built by means of RT-PCR. Sequencing used an Illumina HiSeq 2500. TCRdb reran the public reads through fastp at Q25 and MiXCR, keeping productive beta chains. Each CDR3 protein gets just one entry, which takes the most common genes and DNA from the rows behind it. The sample contains fewer than 700,000 distinct CDR3 sequences, roughly 13% of them found a single time. The ten largest clones add up to around 14% of the sample. The germline V end is reduced by 7 bases and the J end by 0 bases; junction bases left unmatched: 10. The germline V gene provides CDR1 ENHRY and CDR2 SYGVKD. From its cysteine to its phenylalanine, the CDR3 spans 16 amino acids. Here the CDR3 DNA is all that survives: 48 bases in frame from base 1.

Recombination connected TRBV10-3 to TRBJ2-7; 9 central bases correspond to TRBD1. The sequences come from PBMCs from blood, collected roughly 45 days after vaccination. The clonotype comes from a man aged 50 to 60 who received an inactivated influenza vaccine. Donor details come from another sample of the same person, matched by shared clones. The nucleotides read TGTGCCATCACCAGGGAACCGGGACAGGGCTCCTACGAGCAGTACTTC. This sequence encodes CAITREPGQGSYEQYF.